Listed here are 8 T cell receptor beta chains from one sample, sequenced in a study of blood T cell repertoires in COVID-19. The data were produced by immunoSEQ multiplex PCR, yet TCRdb's version contains in-frame clones alone and is incomplete. The table has around 150,000 clones, around nine tenths seen once; the top ten hold 10%. Sequencing was done on a sample of peripheral blood. All receptors come from a woman in her 70s with COVID-19, enrolled during active disease.

V usage is TRBV5-1 and J usage is TRBJ2-7, with 7 bases identical to TRBD1. Germline values: CDR1 SGHRS, CDR2 YFSETQ. V shed 7 bases, J shed 5 bases, and the junction held 3 bases outside the gene matches. The CDR3 has 11 residues. The CDR3 nucleotides are TGCGCCAGCCGGACAGGTGACGAGCAGTACTTC. This sequence encodes CASRTGDEQYF.

The chain carries TRBV12-3 or TRBV12-4 and TRBJ1-5; D unclear. V was clipped by 3 bases and J by 7 bases, with 10 bases between them. The CDR3 is 13 amino acids. The CDR3 sequence: CASSFSLWQPQHF. The CDR3 nucleotides are TGTGCCAGCAGTTTTTCACTCTGGCAGCCCCAGCATTTT.

This chain links TRBV19 with TRBJ2-7, with TRBD2 matching 7 bases. CDR3 length equals 13 residues. Germline CDR1 is LNHDA and CDR2 is SQIVND (reference sequence). With V trimmed by 4 bases and J by 2 bases, 2 bases remained unmatched. The CDR3 protein is CASSTSGPYEQYF. The CDR3 DNA sequence: TGTGCCAGTAGTACTAGCGGCCCCTACGAGCAGTACTTC.

DNA of the CDR3: TGTGCCAGCAGTTTCCTGACCTCCGGGTATCAGCCCCAGCATTTT. It yields the protein CASSFLTSGYQPQHF. The rearrangement uses TRBV6-5 and TRBJ1-5, with D unresolved. This CDR3 spans 15 amino acids. Germline CDR1 reads MNHEY; CDR2 reads SVGAGI. V was clipped by 4 bases and J by 5 bases, with 15 bases between them.

In nucleotides, the CDR3 is TGTGCCAGCAGCCAAGGGGGGTCCGGGACAGGACTCAAGCCCCAGCATTTT. Protein sequence: CASSQGGSGTGLKPQHF. The V and J genes are TRBV3-1 (or the pseudogene TRBV3-2) and TRBJ1-5, with TRBD1 matching over 8 bases. The CDR3 runs to 17 residues. V lost 1 base and J lost 8; bases outside the gene matches: 13. Germline CDR1 is LGHDT and CDR2 is YNNKEL (reference sequence).

V and J are TRBV28 and TRBJ2-2; a weak D match, TRBD2 (6 bases). From germline, CDR1 is MDHEN and CDR2 SYDVKM. The CDR3 covers 13 residues. V was pared by 8 bases and J by 4 bases, with 11 bases between. Here the CDR3 reads CASGQGGTGELFF. As DNA, the CDR3 is TGTGCCAGCGGTCAGGGAGGCACCGGGGAGCTGTTTTTT.

The chain employs TRBV19 and TRBJ1-1; possibly TRBD1 for D (5 bases). The V and J ends lost 6 bases and 2 bases respectively, with 19 bases between them. The CDR3 is 16 residues long. Germline loops: CDR1 LNHDA, CDR2 SQIVND (reference sequence). DNA of the CDR3: TGTGCCAGTAGGTCGGAGCAGGGTACAATTAACACTGAAGCTTTCTTT. Its protein product is CASRSEQGTINTEAFF.

V usage is TRBV2 and J usage is TRBJ1-4, with 12 bases aligning to TRBD1. The CDR3 sequence is 15 residues long. The germline CDR1 and CDR2 sequences are SNHLY and FYNNEI. V lost 9 bases to trimming and J lost 7 bases; unmatched junction nucleotides: 9. CDR3 in DNA: TGTGCCAGTATGGGGACAGGGGGCTCGTTTGAAAAACTGTTTTTT. Translation gives CASMGTGGSFEKLFF.